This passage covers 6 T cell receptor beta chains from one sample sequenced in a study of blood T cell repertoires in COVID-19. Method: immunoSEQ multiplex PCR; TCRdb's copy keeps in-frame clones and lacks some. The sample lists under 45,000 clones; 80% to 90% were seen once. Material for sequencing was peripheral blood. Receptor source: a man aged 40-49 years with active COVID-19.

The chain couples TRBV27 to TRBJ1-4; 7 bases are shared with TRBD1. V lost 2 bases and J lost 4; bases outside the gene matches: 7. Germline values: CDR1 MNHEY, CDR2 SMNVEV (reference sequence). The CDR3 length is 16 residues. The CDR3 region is CASSLLSGTDNEKLFF. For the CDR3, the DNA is TGTGCCAGCAGTTTACTATCCGGGACAGATAATGAAAAACTGTTTTTT.

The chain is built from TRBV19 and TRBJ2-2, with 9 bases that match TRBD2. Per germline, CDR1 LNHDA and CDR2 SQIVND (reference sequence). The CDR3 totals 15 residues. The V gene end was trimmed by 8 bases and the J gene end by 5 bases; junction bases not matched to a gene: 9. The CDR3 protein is CASRYSGSGTGELFF. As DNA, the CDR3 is TGTGCCAGTCGCTATAGCGGGAGCGGTACCGGGGAGCTGTTTTTT.

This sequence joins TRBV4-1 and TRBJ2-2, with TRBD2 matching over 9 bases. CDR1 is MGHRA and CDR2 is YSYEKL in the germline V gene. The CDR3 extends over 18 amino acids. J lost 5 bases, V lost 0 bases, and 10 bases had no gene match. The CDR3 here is CASSQDPGGLAATGELFF. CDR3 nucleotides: TGCGCCAGCAGCCAAGACCCTGGGGGACTAGCCGCTACCGGGGAGCTGTTTTTT.

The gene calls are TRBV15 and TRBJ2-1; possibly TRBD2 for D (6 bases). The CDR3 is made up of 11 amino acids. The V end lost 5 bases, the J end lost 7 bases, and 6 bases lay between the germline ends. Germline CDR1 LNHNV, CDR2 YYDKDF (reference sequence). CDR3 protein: CATSGGNEQFF. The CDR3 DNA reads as TGTGCCACCAGCGGGGGGAATGAGCAGTTCTTC.

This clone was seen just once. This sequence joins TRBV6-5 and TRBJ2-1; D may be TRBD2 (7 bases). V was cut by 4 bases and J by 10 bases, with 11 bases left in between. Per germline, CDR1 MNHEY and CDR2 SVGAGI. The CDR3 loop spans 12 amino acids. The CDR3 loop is CASSSEGGEQFF. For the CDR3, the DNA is TGTGCCAGCAGTTCAGAGGGGGGGGAGCAGTTCTTC.

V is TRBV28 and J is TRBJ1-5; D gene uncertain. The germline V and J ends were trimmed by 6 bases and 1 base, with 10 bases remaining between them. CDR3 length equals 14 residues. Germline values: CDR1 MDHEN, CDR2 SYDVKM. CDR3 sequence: CASRMRVSNQPQHF. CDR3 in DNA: TGTGCCAGCAGGATGAGGGTGAGCAATCAGCCCCAGCATTTT.